This T cell receptor beta chain is from a study of cytomegalovirus exposure and HLA in healthy donors. Study outcomes and limitations: The only immune exposure information that was available was CMV serostatus. Diagnosis of cytomegalovirus status made by the classifier reportedly showed high specificity and sensitivity. The authors enumerated over 150 TCR beta chains as linked to cytomegalovirus.

This clone was counted between two and nine times. What it binds is unknown. Other nucleotide sequences in the sample specify the same CDR3. Vbeta (60) and Jbeta (13) primers were used in the PCR. Clones were read by immunoSEQ multiplex PCR, and TCRdb kept only the in-frame ones, dropping some. The sample lists about 160,000 clones, about 85% seen once, with 1% to 1.5% in the top ten. Germline V gene lookup returns CDR1 MDHEN and CDR2 SYDVKM. The CDR3 has 14 residues. V was shortened by 3 bases and J by 1 base, with 6 bases between the two germline ends. Healthy people donating bone marrow made up the donors.

This clonotype was sampled from a man between 45 and 60 years old in good health and CMV-seropositive. Specimen: PBMCs. The genes are TRBV28 and TRBJ2-2, with TRBD1 as a possible D gene (6 bases). The CDR3 DNA reads TGTGCCAGCAGTTTGGGACAGAACACCGGGGAGCTGTTTTTT. Encoded protein: CASSLGQNTGELFF.